The clone carrying this T cell receptor (beta chain) showed up just once. Its target is unknown. From germline, CDR1 is SGHTA and CDR2 FQGNSA. V was cut by 0 bases and J by 2 bases, with 16 bases left in between. The CDR3 extends over 17 amino acids. The source of the sample is a study of OX40 agonist ivuxolimab in advanced cancers. The overall study: At roughly 83% male, the cohort had a mean age of about 60 years, ranging from about 20 to 80. Study conclusions and caveats: Both blood CD4+ and CD8+ T cells showed clonal growth by week 6 at 0.1 to 3.0 mg/kg.

Profiled with immunoSEQ multiplex PCR; TCRdb holds only in-frame clones, not every one. This sample carries more than 65,000 clones, about 80% of them seen once, and the ten largest clones take about 2.4%. Cycle 7 day 1, cycle 4 day 1, and baseline were the timepoints at which blood was sampled. This receptor was taken from an adult with an advanced solid tumor such as melanoma, head and neck, liver or kidney cancer. The sample here was CD4+ or CD8+ T cells sorted from blood, taken in a trial of the OX40 agonist ivuxolimab. V usage is TRBV7-2 and J usage is TRBJ2-5; unclear D gene. The CDR3 bases are TGTGCCAGCAGCTTAGCTACACCCCTAGGGCTACAAGAGACCCAGTACTTC. This sequence encodes CASSLATPLGLQETQYF.